This TCR beta chain was identified in a study of blood T cell repertoires in COVID-19. Looking at the study overall: Specimens from acute and convalescent COVID-19 originated in the United States, Italy and Spain.

The assay was immunoSEQ multiplex PCR, and TCRdb's table has in-frame clones only and misses some. The profile shows 90,000 or so clones, roughly 80% of them singletons. With V trimmed by 5 bases and J by 8 bases, 9 bases remained unmatched. Germline-derived CDR1 and CDR2 are SGDLS and YYNGEE. The CDR3 has 13 amino acids. The sequenced sample consisted of peripheral blood. This TCR derives from a human donor in a cohort sampled during active COVID-19. The V and J genes are TRBV9 and TRBJ1-2; 7 bases fit TRBD1. The CDR3 coding sequence is TGTGCCAGCAGTGACAGGGACGTGGTAGGCTACACCTTC. This codes for CASSDRDVVGYTF.